These T cell receptor beta chains were read from a single sample in a study of cytomegalovirus exposure and HLA in healthy donors. Produced via immunoSEQ multiplex PCR; TCRdb's table is partial and in-frame only. The repertoire includes some 150,000 clones, roughly 88% of them detected once, and more than 1.5% sits in the top ten. The sample consisted of PBMCs. These receptors all stem from a woman between 18 and 30 years old in good health and CMV-seronegative. Each CDR3 is given with its conserved first and last residue. The order of the fields is D gene, J gene, V gene, CDR3 length, clone size, CDR3 DNA, CDR3 protein. D genes are given only for firm matches. Clone size, where shown, is once, few, many, or a class for clones that have expanded.

d_call: TRBD1
j_call: TRBJ2-7
v_call: TRBV2
cdr3_length: 14
clone_size: -
cdr3_nt: TGTGCCAGCAGTGAACAGGGGGCCTCCTACGAGCAGTACTTC
cdr3_aa: CASSEQGASYEQYF

d_call: -
j_call: TRBJ1-1
v_call: TRBV4-2
cdr3_length: 17
clone_size: -
cdr3_nt: TGTGCCAGCAGCCAAGAGGTTGCGGGCCGTGGTAGCACTGAAGCTTTCTTT
cdr3_aa: CASSQEVAGRGSTEAFF

d_call: -
j_call: TRBJ2-5
v_call: TRBV28
cdr3_length: 15
clone_size: few
cdr3_nt: TGTGCCAGCCGGATAAGGAATAGCCCCTTCGGGGCCCAGTACTTC
cdr3_aa: CASRIRNSPFGAQYF

d_call: TRBD1
j_call: TRBJ2-7
v_call: TRBV6-5
cdr3_length: 15
clone_size: -
cdr3_nt: TGTGCCAGCAGCTTCGACAGGGGGATATCCTACGAGCAGTACTTC
cdr3_aa: CASSFDRGISYEQYF

d_call: -
j_call: TRBJ2-7
v_call: TRBV5-1
cdr3_length: 14
clone_size: few
cdr3_nt: TGCGCCAGCCGGGCGGAGACCCTGCGGGACGAGCAGTACTTC
cdr3_aa: CASRAETLRDEQYF

d_call: -
j_call: TRBJ2-4
v_call: TRBV6-1
cdr3_length: 13
clone_size: once
cdr3_nt: TGTGCCAGCAGTGAGTCTCTCGAAAACATTCAGTACTTC
cdr3_aa: CASSESLENIQYF

d_call: TRBD2
j_call: TRBJ2-1
v_call: TRBV5-1
cdr3_length: 15
clone_size: -
cdr3_nt: TGCGCCAGCAGCGGGACTAGCGGGGGGGCTACTGAGCAGTTCTTC
cdr3_aa: CASSGTSGGATEQFF

d_call: -
j_call: TRBJ1-2
v_call: TRBV28
cdr3_length: 13
clone_size: -
cdr3_nt: TGTGCCAGCAGTCCCTCCCTCAACTATGGCTACACCTTC
cdr3_aa: CASSPSLNYGYTF

d_call: -
j_call: TRBJ2-7
v_call: TRBV2
cdr3_length: 15
clone_size: -
cdr3_nt: TGTGCCAGCAGTGAAGTTGGGCAGGGGAGGGGGGAGCAGTACTTC
cdr3_aa: CASSEVGQGRGEQYF

d_call: -
j_call: TRBJ1-1
v_call: TRBV29-1
cdr3_length: 15
clone_size: -
cdr3_nt: TGCAGCGTTTGCGGGGTCCATCTGATGAACACTGAAGCTTTCTTT
cdr3_aa: CSVCGVHLMNTEAFF

d_call: -
j_call: TRBJ1-1
v_call: TRBV5-5
cdr3_length: 12
clone_size: -
cdr3_nt: TGTGCCAGCAGCTTGGAAGGGGGTGAAGCTTTCTTT
cdr3_aa: CASSLEGGEAFF

d_call: -
j_call: TRBJ1-2
v_call: TRBV7-2
cdr3_length: 12
clone_size: -
cdr3_nt: TGTGCCAGCAGCTTAGCTACTTGGGGCTACACCTTC
cdr3_aa: CASSLATWGYTF

d_call: -
j_call: TRBJ2-7
v_call: TRBV28
cdr3_length: 13
clone_size: -
cdr3_nt: TGTGCCAGCAGTTTATATCGGTTGTACGAGCAGTACTTC
cdr3_aa: CASSLYRLYEQYF

d_call: TRBD1
j_call: TRBJ1-3
v_call: TRBV28
cdr3_length: 17
clone_size: -
cdr3_nt: TGTGCCAGCAGTCCTACTGGACAGGGGATCTCTGGAAACACCATATATTTT
cdr3_aa: CASSPTGQGISGNTIYF

d_call: -
j_call: TRBJ2-1
v_call: TRBV7-8
cdr3_length: 18
clone_size: -
cdr3_nt: TGTGCCAGCAGCTTGGCAGCCTCAGGGCTTAGCTCCTACAATGAGCAGTTCTTC
cdr3_aa: CASSLAASGLSSYNEQFF

d_call: -
j_call: TRBJ2-2
v_call: TRBV11-2
cdr3_length: 12
clone_size: -
cdr3_nt: TGTGCCAGCAGCTTAGGTCCGGGGGAGCTGTTTTTT
cdr3_aa: CASSLGPGELFF

d_call: TRBD2
j_call: TRBJ2-7
v_call: TRBV7-9
cdr3_length: 17
clone_size: -
cdr3_nt: TGTGCCAGCAGCTCAAGGGGAGGGCAGCGGGGGACCTACGAGCAGTACTTC
cdr3_aa: CASSSRGGQRGTYEQYF

d_call: TRBD2
j_call: TRBJ2-4
v_call: TRBV4-1
cdr3_length: 16
clone_size: -
cdr3_nt: TGCGCCAGCAGACCGGGACTAGCGGGGGGGCCGAACAGTCAGTACTTC
cdr3_aa: CASRPGLAGGPNSQYF

d_call: -
j_call: TRBJ2-1
v_call: TRBV28
cdr3_length: 11
clone_size: -
cdr3_nt: TGTGCCAGCAGCCATGTTTTCGAGCAGTTCTTC
cdr3_aa: CASSHVFEQFF

d_call: -
j_call: TRBJ1-5
v_call: TRBV15
cdr3_length: 15
clone_size: -
cdr3_nt: TGTGCCACCAGCAGAGAGAGTTATAGCAATCAGCCCCAGCATTTT
cdr3_aa: CATSRESYSNQPQHF

d_call: TRBD1
j_call: TRBJ1-3
v_call: TRBV2
cdr3_length: 14
clone_size: -
cdr3_nt: TGTGCCAGCACGGACAGGGGCTCTGGAAACACCATATATTTT
cdr3_aa: CASTDRGSGNTIYF

d_call: -
j_call: TRBJ2-6
v_call: TRBV28
cdr3_length: 13
clone_size: few
cdr3_nt: TGTGCCAGCAGGCAGGCTGGGGCCAACGTCCTGACTTTC
cdr3_aa: CASRQAGANVLTF

d_call: TRBD1
j_call: TRBJ1-2
v_call: TRBV4-1
cdr3_length: 16
clone_size: -
cdr3_nt: TGCGCCAGCAGCCCCCAAACCGGGACAGGGATCTATGGCTACACCTTC
cdr3_aa: CASSPQTGTGIYGYTF

d_call: TRBD1
j_call: TRBJ1-3
v_call: TRBV28
cdr3_length: 15
clone_size: -
cdr3_nt: TGTGCCAGCAGGTTCCGACAGGGCCCACGAAACACCATATATTTT
cdr3_aa: CASRFRQGPRNTIYF

d_call: -
j_call: TRBJ1-1
v_call: TRBV29-1
cdr3_length: 14
clone_size: -
cdr3_nt: TGCAGCGTTATCGTACAGGGATGGAACACTGAAGCTTTCTTT
cdr3_aa: CSVIVQGWNTEAFF

d_call: -
j_call: TRBJ1-1
v_call: TRBV11-2
cdr3_length: 11
clone_size: -
cdr3_nt: TGTGCCAGCCTGCAGGGCACTGAAGCTTTCTTT
cdr3_aa: CASLQGTEAFF

d_call: TRBD1
j_call: TRBJ1-2
v_call: TRBV5-1
cdr3_length: 14
clone_size: -
cdr3_nt: TGCGCCAGCCAACGTTTACAGGGGAACGGAGGCTACACCTTC
cdr3_aa: CASQRLQGNGGYTF

d_call: TRBD2
j_call: TRBJ2-5
v_call: TRBV2
cdr3_length: 15
clone_size: -
cdr3_nt: TGTGCCAGCAGTGAGACTAGCGGGGGTCAAGAGACCCAGTACTTC
cdr3_aa: CASSETSGGQETQYF

d_call: TRBD1
j_call: TRBJ2-3
v_call: TRBV9
cdr3_length: 17
clone_size: -
cdr3_nt: TGTGCCAGCAGCTTCACCCTTTCGACAGGGGGCGCAGATACGCAGTATTTT
cdr3_aa: CASSFTLSTGGADTQYF

d_call: -
j_call: TRBJ1-5
v_call: TRBV18
cdr3_length: 13
clone_size: -
cdr3_nt: TGTGCCAGCTCACCATCACAGGATCAGCCCCAGCATTTT
cdr3_aa: CASSPSQDQPQHF

d_call: TRBD1
j_call: TRBJ2-6
v_call: TRBV2
cdr3_length: 15
clone_size: -
cdr3_nt: TGTGCCAGCAGGACAGGGCGTTCTGGGGCCAACGTCCTGACTTTC
cdr3_aa: CASRTGRSGANVLTF

d_call: -
j_call: TRBJ1-1
v_call: TRBV7-9
cdr3_length: 14
clone_size: -
cdr3_nt: TGTGCCAGCAGCTTAGTAATCTATAACACTGAAGCTTTCTTT
cdr3_aa: CASSLVIYNTEAFF

d_call: -
j_call: TRBJ2-3
v_call: TRBV11-2
cdr3_length: 17
clone_size: -
cdr3_nt: TGTGCCAGCAGCTTAGTGGGGAATGGCGGGAGCACAGATACGCAGTATTTT
cdr3_aa: CASSLVGNGGSTDTQYF

d_call: -
j_call: TRBJ1-1
v_call: TRBV29-1
cdr3_length: 14
clone_size: -
cdr3_nt: TGCAGCGTTGATACAGGGATTTCCGCCACTGAAGCTTTCTTT
cdr3_aa: CSVDTGISATEAFF

d_call: -
j_call: TRBJ1-1
v_call: TRBV4-1
cdr3_length: 17
clone_size: -
cdr3_nt: TGCGCCAGCAGCCAAGCCCCCGGGACCCTCCCGCGGGGTGAAGCTTTCTTT
cdr3_aa: CASSQAPGTLPRGEAFF

d_call: TRBD1
j_call: TRBJ2-2
v_call: TRBV28
cdr3_length: 15
clone_size: -
cdr3_nt: TGTGCCAGCAATCCTACAGGGGTGTTTGGCGGGGAGCTGTTTTTT
cdr3_aa: CASNPTGVFGGELFF

d_call: TRBD1
j_call: TRBJ1-1
v_call: TRBV18
cdr3_length: 17
clone_size: -
cdr3_nt: TGTGCCAGCTCACCACAAACGGACAGGGGTTTTGTGGCTGAAGCTTTCTTT
cdr3_aa: CASSPQTDRGFVAEAFF

d_call: -
j_call: TRBJ2-3
v_call: TRBV7-9
cdr3_length: 17
clone_size: -
cdr3_nt: TGTGCCAGCAGCTTAGATAGCACCTACCATCGTCCGGATACGCAGTATTTT
cdr3_aa: CASSLDSTYHRPDTQYF

d_call: -
j_call: TRBJ1-1
v_call: TRBV30
cdr3_length: 14
clone_size: -
cdr3_nt: TGTGCCTGGAGTACAGCTTCAAGAAACACTGAAGCTTTCTTT
cdr3_aa: CAWSTASRNTEAFF

d_call: -
j_call: TRBJ1-1
v_call: TRBV6-1
cdr3_length: 11
clone_size: -
cdr3_nt: TGTGCCAGCAACCAGGGAACTGAAGCTTTCTTT
cdr3_aa: CASNQGTEAFF

d_call: -
j_call: TRBJ2-5
v_call: TRBV9
cdr3_length: 14
clone_size: -
cdr3_nt: TGTGCCAGCAGCGTAGATGAGCGCGATAACCTCCAGTACTTC
cdr3_aa: CASSVDERDNLQYF

d_call: -
j_call: TRBJ1-2
v_call: TRBV10-2
cdr3_length: 13
clone_size: -
cdr3_nt: TGCGCCAGCAGTGAACAGGGAGTTTATGGCTACACCTTC
cdr3_aa: CASSEQGVYGYTF

d_call: TRBD1
j_call: TRBJ2-7
v_call: TRBV6-5
cdr3_length: 15
clone_size: -
cdr3_nt: TGTGCCAGCAGTTTAGGCCCGACAGGGCCCTACGAGCAGTACTTC
cdr3_aa: CASSLGPTGPYEQYF

d_call: TRBD1
j_call: TRBJ2-1
v_call: TRBV19
cdr3_length: 14
clone_size: -
cdr3_nt: TGTGCCAGTAGTATAGGGACAGGGTACAATGAGCAGTTCTTC
cdr3_aa: CASSIGTGYNEQFF

d_call: -
j_call: TRBJ2-7
v_call: TRBV28
cdr3_length: 14
clone_size: -
cdr3_nt: TGTGCCAGCAGCGTGACAACGAGCTCCTACGAGCAGTACTTC
cdr3_aa: CASSVTTSSYEQYF

d_call: TRBD2
j_call: TRBJ2-3
v_call: TRBV9
cdr3_length: 14
clone_size: -
cdr3_nt: TGTGCCAGCAGCGTCCGGGGGGGCACAGATACGCAGTATTTT
cdr3_aa: CASSVRGGTDTQYF

d_call: -
j_call: TRBJ1-5
v_call: TRBV27
cdr3_length: 15
clone_size: -
cdr3_nt: TGTGCCAGCAGTTTAAGCGCAGGGGGCAATCAGCCCCAGCATTTT
cdr3_aa: CASSLSAGGNQPQHF

d_call: -
j_call: TRBJ2-2
v_call: TRBV4-1
cdr3_length: 14
clone_size: few
cdr3_nt: TGCGCCAGCAGCCCGCGGGGGCCCACCGGGGAGCTGTTTTTT
cdr3_aa: CASSPRGPTGELFF

d_call: -
j_call: TRBJ1-3
v_call: TRBV6-5
cdr3_length: 11
clone_size: -
cdr3_nt: TGTGCCAGCAGCGTCGGAAACACCATATATTTT
cdr3_aa: CASSVGNTIYF

d_call: -
j_call: TRBJ2-7
v_call: TRBV5-4
cdr3_length: 11
clone_size: -
cdr3_nt: TGTGCCAGCTCATCCCCCTACGAGCAGTACTTC
cdr3_aa: CASSSPYEQYF

d_call: TRBD1
j_call: TRBJ1-5
v_call: TRBV18
cdr3_length: 12
clone_size: -
cdr3_nt: TGTGCCAGCTCATTCGACAGGGGGAGTTTGCATTTT
cdr3_aa: CASSFDRGSLHF

d_call: TRBD1
j_call: TRBJ1-6
v_call: TRBV2
cdr3_length: 14
clone_size: -
cdr3_nt: TGTGCCAGCAGTGAATGGGGACAGTTTTCACCCCTCCACTTT
cdr3_aa: CASSEWGQFSPLHF

d_call: -
j_call: TRBJ1-2
v_call: TRBV2
cdr3_length: 13
clone_size: -
cdr3_nt: TGTGCCGCCCGCACGGATGGACAATCTGGCTACACCTTC
cdr3_aa: CAARTDGQSGYTF

d_call: TRBD1
j_call: TRBJ2-1
v_call: TRBV4-1
cdr3_length: 15
clone_size: -
cdr3_nt: TGCGCCAGCAGCCACCTCGGACAGGGGAAGAATGAGCAGTTCTTC
cdr3_aa: CASSHLGQGKNEQFF

d_call: TRBD1
j_call: TRBJ1-2
v_call: TRBV5-4
cdr3_length: 13
clone_size: -
cdr3_nt: TGTGCCAGCAGCGGCGGACAGGTCGGTGGCTACACCTTC
cdr3_aa: CASSGGQVGGYTF

d_call: -
j_call: TRBJ2-5
v_call: TRBV6-1
cdr3_length: 14
clone_size: -
cdr3_nt: TGTGCCAGCAGCCGGGGAACAGGGAAAGAGACCCAGTACTTC
cdr3_aa: CASSRGTGKETQYF

d_call: TRBD1
j_call: TRBJ1-2
v_call: TRBV27
cdr3_length: 15
clone_size: -
cdr3_nt: TGTGCCAGCAGTTTATTAGGGGGCGTACCCTATGGCTACACCTTC
cdr3_aa: CASSLLGGVPYGYTF

d_call: -
j_call: TRBJ2-7
v_call: TRBV6-6
cdr3_length: 14
clone_size: few
cdr3_nt: TGTGCCAGCAGTTACCCGGGGAGCTCCTACGAGCAGTACTTC
cdr3_aa: CASSYPGSSYEQYF

d_call: -
j_call: TRBJ2-6
v_call: TRBV5-8
cdr3_length: 15
clone_size: -
cdr3_nt: TGTGCCAGCAGCTTAGACGGGTCTGGGGCCAACGTCCTGACTTTC
cdr3_aa: CASSLDGSGANVLTF

d_call: -
j_call: TRBJ2-7
v_call: TRBV6-6
cdr3_length: 13
clone_size: once
cdr3_nt: TGTGCCAGCAGTTTCGGACAGAACGACGAGCAGTACTTC
cdr3_aa: CASSFGQNDEQYF